This T cell receptor (beta chain) was found in a study of control samples from healthy donors and cancer patients. TCRdb's table, derived via immunoSEQ multiplex PCR, lists solely in-frame clones and lacks some. Of under 140,000 clones detected, roughly 90% appear once; the ten largest clones hold 3.5% to 4.5%. Germline CDR1 and CDR2: MNHNS and SASEGT. Trimming at V came to 3 bases and at J to 3 bases, leaving 15 bases not matched to a gene. The CDR3 is made up of 20 amino acids. This TCR derives from a woman aged 60-75 years with lung cancer. Sequences were obtained from PBMCs. The genes are TRBV6-1 and TRBJ1-5; 12 positions agree with TRBD1. CDR3 nucleotide sequence: TGTGCCAGCAGTGAGGGGGGGACAGGGGGCTTCGCGAAGATCAATCAGCCCCAGCATTTT. It yields the protein CASSEGGTGGFAKINQPQHF.